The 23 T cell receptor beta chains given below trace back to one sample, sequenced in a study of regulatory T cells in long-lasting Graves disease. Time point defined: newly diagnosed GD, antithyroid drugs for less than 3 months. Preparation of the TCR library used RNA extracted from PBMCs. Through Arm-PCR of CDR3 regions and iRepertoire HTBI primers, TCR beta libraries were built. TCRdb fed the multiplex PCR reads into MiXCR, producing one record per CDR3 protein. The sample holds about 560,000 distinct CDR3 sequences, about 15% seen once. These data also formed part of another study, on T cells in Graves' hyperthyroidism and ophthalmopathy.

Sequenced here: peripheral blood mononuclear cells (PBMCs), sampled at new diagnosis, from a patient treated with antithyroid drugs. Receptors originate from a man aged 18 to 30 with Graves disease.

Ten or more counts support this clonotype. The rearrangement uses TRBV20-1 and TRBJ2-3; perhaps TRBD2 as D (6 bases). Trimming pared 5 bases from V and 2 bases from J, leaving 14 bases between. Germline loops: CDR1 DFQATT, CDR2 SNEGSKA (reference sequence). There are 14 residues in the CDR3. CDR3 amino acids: CSAPRRDPTDTQYF. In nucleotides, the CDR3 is TGCAGTGCTCCGAGGAGGGACCCCACAGATACGCAGTATTTT.

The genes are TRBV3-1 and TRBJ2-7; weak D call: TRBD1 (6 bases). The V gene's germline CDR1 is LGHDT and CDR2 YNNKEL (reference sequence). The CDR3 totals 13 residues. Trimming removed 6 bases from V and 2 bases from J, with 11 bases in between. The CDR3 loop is CASRPGQTYEQYF. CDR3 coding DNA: TGTGCCAGCAGACCCGGACAGACCTACGAGCAGTACTTC.

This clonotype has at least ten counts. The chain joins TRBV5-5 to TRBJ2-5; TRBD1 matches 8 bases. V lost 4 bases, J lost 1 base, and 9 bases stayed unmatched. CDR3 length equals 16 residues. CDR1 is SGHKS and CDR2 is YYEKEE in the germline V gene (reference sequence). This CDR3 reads CASSPDRGGSQETQYF. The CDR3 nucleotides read TGTGCCAGCAGCCCAGACAGGGGAGGTTCCCAAGAGACCCAGTACTTC.

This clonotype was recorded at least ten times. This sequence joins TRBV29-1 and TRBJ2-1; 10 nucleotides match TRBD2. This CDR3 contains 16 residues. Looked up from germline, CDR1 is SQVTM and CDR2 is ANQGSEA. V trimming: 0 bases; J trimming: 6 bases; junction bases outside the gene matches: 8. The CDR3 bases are TGCAGCGTTGAAGATCCTCCTAGCGGGAGAGGCAATGAGCAGTTCTTC. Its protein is CSVEDPPSGRGNEQFF.

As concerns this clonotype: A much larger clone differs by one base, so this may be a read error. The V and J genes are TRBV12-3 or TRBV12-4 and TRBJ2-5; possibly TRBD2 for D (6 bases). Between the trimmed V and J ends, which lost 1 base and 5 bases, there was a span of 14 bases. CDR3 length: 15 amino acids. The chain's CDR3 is CASSLGRGLGETQYF. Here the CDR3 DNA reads TGTGCCAGCAGTTTAGGACGGGGACTCGGCGAGACCCAGTACTTC.

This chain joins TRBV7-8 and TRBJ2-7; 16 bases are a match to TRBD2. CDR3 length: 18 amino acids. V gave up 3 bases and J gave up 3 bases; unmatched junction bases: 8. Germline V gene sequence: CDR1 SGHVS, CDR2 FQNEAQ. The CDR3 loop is CASSLTGTSGRALYEQYF. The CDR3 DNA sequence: TGTGCCAGCAGCTTGACCGGGACTAGCGGGAGGGCCCTCTACGAGCAGTACTTC.

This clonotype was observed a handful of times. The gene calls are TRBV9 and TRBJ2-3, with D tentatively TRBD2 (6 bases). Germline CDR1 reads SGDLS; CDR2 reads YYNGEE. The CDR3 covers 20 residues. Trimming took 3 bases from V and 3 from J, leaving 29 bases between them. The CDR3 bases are TGTGCCAGCAGCGCGGGCGGGACCGGGTGGGGGTATGGCCCGACAGATACGCAGTATTTT. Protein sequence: CASSAGGTGWGYGPTDTQYF.

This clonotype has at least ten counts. CDR3 protein: CASSTGAPDTQYF. The CDR3 DNA sequence: TGTGCCAGCAGTACAGGGGCCCCAGATACGCAGTATTTT. The chain links TRBV12-3 or TRBV12-4 to TRBJ2-3, with TRBD1 matching 7 bases. The CDR3 runs to 13 residues. V lost 5 bases to trimming and J lost 4 bases; unmatched junction nucleotides: 3.

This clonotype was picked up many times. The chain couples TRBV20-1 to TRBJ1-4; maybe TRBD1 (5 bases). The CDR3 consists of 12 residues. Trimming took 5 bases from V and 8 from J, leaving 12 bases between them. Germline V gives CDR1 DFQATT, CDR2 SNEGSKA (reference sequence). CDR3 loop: CSAGGSVEKLFF. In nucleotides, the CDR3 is TGCAGTGCTGGGGGGTCGGTCGAAAAACTGTTTTTT.

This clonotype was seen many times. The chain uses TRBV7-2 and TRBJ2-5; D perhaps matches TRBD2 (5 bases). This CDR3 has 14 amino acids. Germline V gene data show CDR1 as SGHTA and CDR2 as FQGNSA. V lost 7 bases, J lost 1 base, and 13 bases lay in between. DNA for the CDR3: TGTGCCAGCACCCTCATGCGGGCCCAAGAGACCCAGTACTTC. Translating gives CASTLMRAQETQYF. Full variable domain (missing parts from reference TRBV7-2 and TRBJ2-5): GAGVSQSPSNKVTEKGKDVELRCDPISGHTALYWYRQSLGQGLEFLIYFQGNSAPDKSGLPSDRFSAERTGGSVSTLTIQRTQQEDSAVYLCASTLMRAQETQYFGPGTRLLVL.

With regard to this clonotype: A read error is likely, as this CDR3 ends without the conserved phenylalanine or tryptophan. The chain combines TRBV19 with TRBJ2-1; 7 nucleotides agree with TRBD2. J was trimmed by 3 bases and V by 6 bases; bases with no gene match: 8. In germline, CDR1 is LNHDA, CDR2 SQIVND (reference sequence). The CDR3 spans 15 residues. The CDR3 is CASSRTSEYYNEQFL. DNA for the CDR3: TGTGCCAGTAGCCGAACTAGCGAGTACTACAATGAGCAGTTCCTC.

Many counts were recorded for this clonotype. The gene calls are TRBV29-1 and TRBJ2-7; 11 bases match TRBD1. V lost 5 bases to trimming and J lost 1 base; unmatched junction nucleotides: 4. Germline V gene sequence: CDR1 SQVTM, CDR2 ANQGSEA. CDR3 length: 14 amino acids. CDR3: CSVRGTGGSYEQYF. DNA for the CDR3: TGCAGCGTTCGGGGGACAGGGGGATCCTACGAGCAGTACTTC.

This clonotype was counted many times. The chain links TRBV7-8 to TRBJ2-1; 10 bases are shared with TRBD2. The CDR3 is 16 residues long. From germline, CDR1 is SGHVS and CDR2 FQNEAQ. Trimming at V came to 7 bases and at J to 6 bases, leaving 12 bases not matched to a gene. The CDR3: CASIQMGLAYGNEQFF. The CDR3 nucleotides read TGTGCCAGCATCCAGATGGGACTAGCGTATGGCAATGAGCAGTTCTTC.

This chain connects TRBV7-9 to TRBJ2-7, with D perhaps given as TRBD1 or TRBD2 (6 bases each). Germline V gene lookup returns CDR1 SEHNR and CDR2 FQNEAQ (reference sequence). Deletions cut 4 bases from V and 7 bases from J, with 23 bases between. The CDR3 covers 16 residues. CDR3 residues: CASSSLNRDTAGEQYF. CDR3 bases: TGTGCCAGCAGCTCCTTAAACCGGGACACCGCGGGAGAGCAGTACTTC. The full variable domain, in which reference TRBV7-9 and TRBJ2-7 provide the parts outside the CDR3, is DTGVSQNPRHKITKRGQNVTFRCDPISEHNRLYWYRQTLGQGPEFLTYFQNEAQLEKSRLLSDRFSAERPKGSFSTLEIQRTEQGDSAMYLCASSSLNRDTAGEQYFGPGTRLTVT.

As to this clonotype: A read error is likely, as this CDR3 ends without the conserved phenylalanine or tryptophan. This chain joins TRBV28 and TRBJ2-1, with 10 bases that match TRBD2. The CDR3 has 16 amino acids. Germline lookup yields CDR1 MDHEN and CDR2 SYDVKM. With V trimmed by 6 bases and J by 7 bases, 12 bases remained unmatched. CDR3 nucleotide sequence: TGTGCCAGCAGCCGCGCTAGCGGGAGTCGGACGAATGAGCAGTTCCTC. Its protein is CASSRASGSRTNEQFL.

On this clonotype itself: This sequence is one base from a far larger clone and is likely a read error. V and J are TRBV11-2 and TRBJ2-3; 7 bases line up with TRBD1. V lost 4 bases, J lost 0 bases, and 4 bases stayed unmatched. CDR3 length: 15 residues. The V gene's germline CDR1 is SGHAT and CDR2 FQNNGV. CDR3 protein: CASSSLTGSTDTQYF. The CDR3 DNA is TGTGCCAGCAGCTCCCTGACAGGGAGCACAGATACGCAGTATTTT. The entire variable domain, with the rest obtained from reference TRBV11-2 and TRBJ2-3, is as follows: EAGVAQSPRYKIIEKRQSVAFWCNPISGHATLYWYQQILGQGPKLLIQFQNNGVVDDSQLPKDRFSAERLKGVDSTLKIQPAKLEDSAVYLCASSSLTGSTDTQYFGPGTRLTVL.

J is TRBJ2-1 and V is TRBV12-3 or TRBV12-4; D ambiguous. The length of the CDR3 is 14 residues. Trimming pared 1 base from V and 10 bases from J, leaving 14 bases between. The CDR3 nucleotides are TGTGCCAGCAGTTTAGGGGCTAGAAGTTCCGAGCAGTTCTTC. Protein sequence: CASSLGARSSEQFF.

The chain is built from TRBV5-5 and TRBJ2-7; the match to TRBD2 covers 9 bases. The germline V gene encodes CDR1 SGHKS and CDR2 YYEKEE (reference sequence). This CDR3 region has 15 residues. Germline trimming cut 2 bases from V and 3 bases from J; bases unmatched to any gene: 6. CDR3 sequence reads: CASSFSLAGLYEQYF. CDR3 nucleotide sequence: TGTGCCAGCAGCTTCTCCCTAGCGGGACTCTACGAGCAGTACTTC.

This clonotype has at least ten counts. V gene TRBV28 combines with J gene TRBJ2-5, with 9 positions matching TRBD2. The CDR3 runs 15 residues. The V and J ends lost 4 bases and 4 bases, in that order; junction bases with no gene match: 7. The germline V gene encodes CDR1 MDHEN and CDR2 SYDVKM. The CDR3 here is CASSYSGSWVETQYF. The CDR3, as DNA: TGTGCCAGCAGTTATAGCGGGAGCTGGGTAGAGACCCAGTACTTC.

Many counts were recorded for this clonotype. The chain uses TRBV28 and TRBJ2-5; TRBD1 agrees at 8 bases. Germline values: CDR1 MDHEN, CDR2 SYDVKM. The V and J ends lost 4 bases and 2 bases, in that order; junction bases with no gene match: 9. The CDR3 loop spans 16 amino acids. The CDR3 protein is CASSSRGTGGQETQYF. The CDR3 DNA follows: TGTGCCAGCAGTTCCCGAGGGACAGGAGGTCAAGAGACCCAGTACTTC.

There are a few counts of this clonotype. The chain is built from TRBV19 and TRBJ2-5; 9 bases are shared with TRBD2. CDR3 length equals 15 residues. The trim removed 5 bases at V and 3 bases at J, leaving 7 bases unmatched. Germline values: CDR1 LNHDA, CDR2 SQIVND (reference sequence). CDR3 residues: CASSPLSGSEETQYF. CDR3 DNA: TGTGCCAGTAGTCCTCTTAGCGGGAGTGAAGAGACCCAGTACTTC. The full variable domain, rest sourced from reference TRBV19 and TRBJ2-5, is DGGITQSPKYLFRKEGQNVTLSCEQNLNHDAMYWYRQDPGQGLRLIYYSQIVNDFQKGDIAEGYSVSREKKESFPLTVTSAQKNPTAFYLCASSPLSGSEETQYFGPGTRLLVL.

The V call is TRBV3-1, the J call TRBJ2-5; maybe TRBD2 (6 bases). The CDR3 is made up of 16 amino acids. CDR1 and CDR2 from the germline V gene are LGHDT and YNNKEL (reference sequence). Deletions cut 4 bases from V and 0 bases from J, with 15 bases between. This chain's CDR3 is CASSRRVAAYQETQYF. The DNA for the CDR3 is TGTGCCAGCAGCCGGAGGGTAGCGGCGTACCAAGAGACCCAGTACTTC.

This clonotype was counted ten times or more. CDR3: CARAPEARQGQETQYF. The CDR3, as DNA: TGTGCCAGAGCCCCCGAGGCACGACAGGGCCAAGAGACCCAGTACTTC. J is TRBJ2-1 and V is TRBV2; 7 nucleotides match TRBD1. Near its end, the DNA agrees better with TRBJ2-5, so the J call may be wrong. The CDR3 runs to 16 residues. Germline V CDR1 and CDR2: SNHLY, FYNNEI.